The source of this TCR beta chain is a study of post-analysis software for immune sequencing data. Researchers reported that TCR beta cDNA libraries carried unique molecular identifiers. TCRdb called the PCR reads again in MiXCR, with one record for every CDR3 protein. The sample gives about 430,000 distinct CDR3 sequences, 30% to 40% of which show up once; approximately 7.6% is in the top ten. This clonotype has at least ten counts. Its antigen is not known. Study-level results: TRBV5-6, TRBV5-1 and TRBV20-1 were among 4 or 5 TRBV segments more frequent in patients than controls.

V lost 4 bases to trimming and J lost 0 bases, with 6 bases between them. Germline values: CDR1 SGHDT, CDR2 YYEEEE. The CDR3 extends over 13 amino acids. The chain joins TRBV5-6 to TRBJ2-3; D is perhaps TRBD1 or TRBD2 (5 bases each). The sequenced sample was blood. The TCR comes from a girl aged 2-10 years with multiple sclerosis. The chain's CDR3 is CASSRGSTDTQYF. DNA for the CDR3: TGTGCCAGCAGCCGGGGCAGCACAGATACGCAGTATTTT. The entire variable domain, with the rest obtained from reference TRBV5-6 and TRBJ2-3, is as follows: DAGVTQSPTHLIKTRGQQVTLRCSPKSGHDTVSWYQQALGQGPQFIFQYYEEEERQRGNFPDRFSGHQFPNYSSELNVNALLLGDSALYLCASSRGSTDTQYFGPGTRLTVL.